This is a list of T cell receptor beta chains from one sample in a study of OX40 agonist ivuxolimab in advanced cancers. Assay: immunoSEQ multiplex PCR; the TCRdb copy retains only in-frame clones and omits some. The data contain 55,000 to 65,000 clones, about 90% of them singletons. Sequences were derived from CD4+ or CD8+ T cells sorted from blood, sampled in a trial of the OX40 agonist ivuxolimab. These TCRs come from an adult with an advanced solid tumor such as melanoma, head and neck, liver or kidney cancer. The CDR3 runs from the conserved cysteine through the conserved F or W. Each record gives: J gene, V gene, clone size, D gene, CDR3 protein, CDR3 DNA. D genes are given only for firm matches. Size is omitted from some rows. Given values are once, few, many or a class for expanded clones.

TRBJ1-5 TRBV19 . . CASSIGGTGLASPQHF TGTGCCAGTAGTATTGGGGGCACTGGACTTGCTTCGCCCCAGCATTTT
TRBJ2-7 TRBV28 . . CASQQDVFDEQYF TGTGCCAGCCAACAGGACGTTTTCGACGAGCAGTACTTC
TRBJ2-1 TRBV20-1 . TRBD2 CSALAGDEQFF TGCAGTGCTTTAGCGGGGGATGAGCAGTTCTTC
TRBJ2-1 TRBV5-1 . . CASSLLTGTHNEQFF TGCGCCAGCAGCTTGCTCACAGGGACGCACAATGAGCAGTTCTTC
TRBJ2-6 TRBV7-3 . TRBD1 CASSLISTGGSTGANVLTF TGTGCCAGCAGCTTAATCTCGACAGGGGGCTCCACTGGGGCCAACGTCCTGACTTTC
TRBJ2-7 TRBV5-1 . . CASSGGRGPYEQYF TGCGCCAGCAGCGGGGGCAGGGGCCCCTACGAGCAGTACTTC
TRBJ1-1 TRBV20-1 few . CSAVKTTEAFF TGCAGTGCTGTGAAAACCACTGAAGCTTTCTTT
TRBJ2-1 TRBV5-1 once . CASSWPLGEATNNEQFF TGCGCCAGCAGCTGGCCTTTAGGGGAAGCGACCAACAATGAGCAGTTCTTC
TRBJ1-4 TRBV27 . TRBD1 CASSLSWDRGYEKLFF TGTGCCAGCAGTTTATCATGGGACAGGGGTTATGAAAAACTGTTTTTT
TRBJ2-7 TRBV7-9 . TRBD1 CASSAPGQGYEQYF TGTGCCAGCAGCGCACCGGGACAGGGGTACGAGCAGTACTTC
TRBJ2-7 TRBV4-1 . . CASSRFGGIYEQYF TGCGCCAGCAGCCGGTTCGGGGGAATCTACGAGCAGTACTTC
TRBJ2-1 TRBV19 . TRBD1 CASSGQGVRFYNEQFF TGTGCCAGTTCGGGACAGGGGGTTCGCTTCTACAATGAGCAGTTCTTC
TRBJ1-2 TRBV11-3 . . CASSADLYGYTF TGTGCCAGCAGCGCGGACCTCTATGGCTACACCTTC
TRBJ1-3 TRBV18 . . CASSPDQSGNTIYF TGTGCCAGCTCACCAGACCAGTCGGGAAACACCATATATTTT
TRBJ2-7 TRBV18 . . CASSQSGYEQYF TGTGCCAGCTCACAGTCCGGCTACGAGCAGTACTTC
TRBJ2-5 TRBV30 . . CAWSALGWERETQYF TGTGCCTGGAGTGCCCTGGGCTGGGAACGGGAGACCCAGTACTTC
TRBJ2-1 TRBV19 . . CASSISSQGVYNEQFF TGTGCCAGTAGTATCTCTAGTCAAGGCGTCTACAATGAGCAGTTCTTC
TRBJ1-1 TRBV10-3 once . CATRHMNTEAFF TGTGCCACTCGTCACATGAACACTGAAGCTTTCTTT
TRBJ2-7 TRBV7-2 . . CASRAGPYEQYF TGTGCCAGCAGAGCGGGCCCTTACGAGCAGTACTTC
TRBJ1-5 TRBV19 . TRBD1 CASSLRQGAQPQHF TGTGCCAGTAGTCTGAGGCAGGGGGCCCAGCCCCAGCATTTT
TRBJ2-5 TRBV7-9 . TRBD2 CASSSGGFQETQYF TGTGCCAGCAGCTCCGGGGGGTTCCAAGAGACCCAGTACTTC
TRBJ1-1 TRBV19 . . CASTNIGLNTEAFF TGTGCCAGTACCAACATTGGCCTGAACACTGAAGCTTTCTTT
TRBJ2-2 TRBV27 . . CASSSGFNTGELFF TGTGCCAGCAGTTCCGGGTTTAACACCGGGGAGCTGTTTTTT
TRBJ2-2 TRBV11-2 . . CASSLEGGSGTGELFF TGTGCCAGCAGCTTAGAGGGTGGGAGCGGCACCGGGGAGCTGTTTTTT